Each of the 21 T cell receptor beta chains below was sequenced from the same sample in a study of cytomegalovirus exposure and HLA in healthy donors. This PCR relied on a set of 60 Vbeta primers and 13 Jbeta primers. TCRdb's copy holds only in-frame clones and misses some; the assay was immunoSEQ multiplex PCR. Here the sample table reports roughly 220,000 clones. Sequencing input: PBMCs. These receptors were collected from a girl aged 2-10 years in good health and CMV-seropositive.

The genes are TRBV2 and TRBJ2-5; 10 bases map to TRBD2. With 3 bases clipped from V and 7 bases from J, the junction kept 11 bases outside the gene matches. The germline V gene encodes CDR1 SNHLY and CDR2 FYNNEI. This CDR3 region has 16 residues. CDR3 nucleotide sequence: TGTGCCAGCAGTGAGAACCGAGCGGGAGGGCCTGGGACCCAGTACTTC. The encoded protein is CASSENRAGGPGTQYF.

CDR3: CSVEDHRVSQYF. In nucleotides, the CDR3 is TGCAGCGTTGAAGATCACAGGGTCTCCCAGTACTTC. The chain joins TRBV29-1 to TRBJ2-5, with D possibly TRBD1 on 6 matching bases. The V end was cut by 0 bases, the J end by 9 bases, with 11 bases between. CDR1 and CDR2 from the germline V gene are SQVTM and ANQGSEA. The CDR3 is 12 amino acids.

The chain employs TRBV9 and TRBJ1-6, with 7 bases lining up with TRBD1. V shed 2 bases and J 4 bases; nucleotides not matched to a gene: 3. This CDR3 has 15 amino acids. The V gene's germline CDR1 is SGDLS and CDR2 YYNGEE. The CDR3 reads CASSVGQLYNSPLHF. DNA of the CDR3: TGTGCCAGCAGCGTGGGACAGTTATATAATTCACCCCTCCACTTT.

The rearrangement joins TRBV27 to TRBJ2-7; 10 bases match TRBD2. Per the germline V gene, CDR1 is MNHEY and CDR2 is SMNVEV (reference sequence). CDR3 length: 18 amino acids. V shed 5 bases and J 1 base; nucleotides not matched to a gene: 14. The CDR3 region is CASSPHSSGSFGSYEQYF. As DNA, the CDR3 is TGTGCCAGCAGTCCCCATTCTAGCGGGAGTTTTGGGTCCTACGAGCAGTACTTC.

This rearrangement joins TRBV10-3 to TRBJ2-1; possible D gene TRBD2, 7 bases. The CDR3 is made up of 13 amino acids. The germline CDR1 and CDR2 sequences are ENHRY and SYGVKD. The ends were cut back, 6 bases at V and 7 bases at J, with 13 bases in the middle. Written as DNA, the CDR3 is TGTGCCATCAGCGGGGGGCTAGCGAATGAGCAGTTCTTC. This translates into CAISGGLANEQFF.

The chain couples TRBV6-6 to TRBJ2-2; 11 nucleotides line up with TRBD1. This CDR3 comprises 14 residues. The J segment lost 7 bases and the V segment lost 4 bases, leaving 2 bases of the junction unmatched. Germline V lookup: CDR1 MNHNY, CDR2 SVGAGI (reference sequence). The CDR3 is CASSLGQGGGELFF. The DNA for the CDR3 is TGTGCCAGCAGTTTGGGACAGGGGGGCGGGGAGCTGTTTTTT.

The chain joins TRBV28 to TRBJ2-4, with TRBD1 matching over 8 bases. The CDR3 loop spans 19 amino acids. CDR1 MDHEN and CDR2 SYDVKM come from the germline V gene. With 0 bases clipped from V and 2 bases from J, the junction kept 12 bases outside the gene matches. DNA of the CDR3: TGTGCCAGCAGTTTATGGACAGGGGACCTCCCAGGAACCAAAAACATTCAGTACTTC. Protein product: CASSLWTGDLPGTKNIQYF.

V and J are TRBV27 and TRBJ2-4; TRBD2 agrees at 7 bases. Germline V CDR1 and CDR2: MNHEY, SMNVEV (reference sequence). V was clipped by 4 bases and J by 7 bases; unmatched bases: 7. This CDR3 comprises 14 residues. The CDR3 region has the DNA TGTGCCAGCAGTTGGGGCGGGAGAGGGAACATTCAGTACTTC. Translated: CASSWGGRGNIQYF.

The J gene is TRBJ1-1, the V gene TRBV16, with D perhaps matching TRBD1 (5 bases). The CDR3 loop spans 16 amino acids. The V end was cut by 1 base, the J end by 4 bases, with 16 bases between. Germline V gives CDR1 KGHSY, CDR2 FQNENV. CDR3 region: CASSQFEGASTTEAFF. CDR3 nucleotides: TGTGCCAGCAGCCAATTCGAAGGGGCTTCGACCACTGAAGCTTTCTTT.

V usage is TRBV5-1 and J usage is TRBJ2-7, with 8 bases fitting TRBD1. This CDR3 comprises 16 residues. The V gene end was trimmed by 4 bases and the J gene end by 0 bases; junction bases not matched to a gene: 9. The V gene's germline CDR1 is SGHRS and CDR2 YFSETQ. CDR3 loop: CASSDKDRASSYEQYF. The CDR3 coding sequence is TGCGCCAGCAGCGATAAGGACAGGGCTAGCTCCTACGAGCAGTACTTC.

The V gene is TRBV19, the J gene TRBJ1-5; 9 bases are a match to TRBD1. This CDR3 contains 16 residues. The germline CDR1 and CDR2 sequences are LNHDA and SQIVND (reference sequence). V dropped 5 bases and J dropped 4; count of bases not matched to a gene: 9. This chain's CDR3 is CASSLTPTGGNQPQHF. The CDR3 region has the DNA TGTGCCAGTAGTCTCACCCCGACAGGGGGGAATCAGCCCCAGCATTTT. The complete variable domain, with remaining parts taken from reference TRBV19 and TRBJ1-5, reads DGGITQSPKYLFRKEGQNVTLSCEQNLNHDAMYWYRQDPGQGLRLIYYSQIVNDFQKGDIAEGYSVSREKKESFPLTVTSAQKNPTAFYLCASSLTPTGGNQPQHFGDGTRLSIL.

The chain combines TRBV18 with TRBJ1-1, with D hard to call. V was clipped by 3 bases and J by 1 base, with 12 bases between them. CDR1 and CDR2 (germline): KGHSH, LQKENI. The CDR3 has 15 amino acids. DNA of the CDR3: TGTGCCAGCTCACCGGAGTGGGCGGGGAACACTGAAGCTTTCTTT. Amino acid sequence: CASSPEWAGNTEAFF.

The rearrangement joins TRBV4-2 to TRBJ2-2; TRBD2 matches at 7 bases. The J segment lost 1 base and the V segment lost 0 bases, leaving 5 bases of the junction unmatched. This CDR3 has 17 residues. Per the germline V gene, CDR1 is LGHNA and CDR2 is YNFKEQ. The CDR3 region is CASSQDLADKNTGELFF. As DNA, the CDR3 is TGTGCCAGCAGCCAAGACCTAGCGGACAAGAACACCGGGGAGCTGTTTTTT.

CDR3 DNA sequence: TGTGCCAGCAGCTTAGGCGCGGCAGCCTATGGCTACACCTTC. Amino acid sequence: CASSLGAAAYGYTF. The chain recombines TRBV11-1 with TRBJ1-2; D is ambiguous. Germline V lookup: CDR1 SGHAT, CDR2 FQDESV (reference sequence). The CDR3 is 14 residues long. V shed 1 base and J shed 4 bases, with 10 bases lying between them.

This rearrangement joins TRBV7-9 to TRBJ1-1; unclear D gene. This CDR3 is built from 12 residues. V was shortened by 5 bases and J by 7 bases, with 11 bases between the two germline ends. CDR1 SEHNR and CDR2 FQNEAQ come from the germline V gene (reference sequence). The CDR3 DNA sequence: TGTGCCAGCAGCCCCGCGGCATTTGAAGCTTTCTTT. Protein product: CASSPAAFEAFF.

This rearrangement joins TRBV10-2 to TRBJ2-7; the match to TRBD1 covers 9 bases. The CDR3 covers 14 residues. Germline CDR1 reads WSHSY; CDR2 reads SAAADI. V gave up 2 bases and J gave up 6 bases; unmatched junction bases: 5. CDR3 loop: CASSEEDRGFEQYF. CDR3 coding DNA: TGCGCCAGCAGTGAGGAGGACAGGGGTTTCGAGCAGTACTTC.

This chain links TRBV28 with TRBJ2-7; 9 nucleotides align to TRBD1. This CDR3 is built from 14 residues. With V trimmed by 5 bases and J by 3 bases, 5 bases remained unmatched. Looked up from germline, CDR1 is MDHEN and CDR2 is SYDVKM. CDR3 region: CASSPGGQGYEQYF. In DNA, the CDR3 is TGTGCCAGCAGTCCTGGGGGACAGGGCTACGAGCAGTACTTC.

Points on this clone: The same CDR3 can be traced to other DNA sequences in this sample. The chain has TRBV28 and TRBJ1-3; maybe TRBD1 (5 bases). V gave up 8 bases and J gave up 0 bases, with 17 bases separating them. Germline V gene sequence: CDR1 MDHEN, CDR2 SYDVKM. The CDR3 is 16 amino acids. This CDR3 reads CASSVEGLLSGNTIYF. The CDR3 DNA reads as TGTGCCAGCTCCGTAGAGGGACTTCTCTCTGGAAACACCATATATTTT.

This chain uses TRBV29-1 with TRBJ2-7; TRBD2 aligns across 12 bases. Trimming at V came to 1 base and at J to 0 bases, leaving 16 bases not matched to a gene. The germline CDR1 and CDR2 sequences are SQVTM and ANQGSEA. The CDR3 totals 20 residues. CDR3 protein: CSVEGLMELAGGESSYEQYF. Written as DNA, the CDR3 is TGCAGCGTTGAAGGGCTAATGGAACTAGCGGGAGGAGAGAGCTCCTACGAGCAGTACTTC.

The chain is built from TRBV7-2 and TRBJ2-5, with 16 bases lining up with TRBD2. This CDR3 has 18 residues. With V trimmed by 6 bases and J by 0 bases, 7 bases remained unmatched. Germline CDR1 and CDR2: SGHTA and FQGNSA. The CDR3 reads CASRKGTSGRADQETQYF. Here the CDR3 DNA reads TGTGCCAGCAGAAAGGGGACTAGCGGGAGGGCCGACCAAGAGACCCAGTACTTC.

The genes are TRBV29-1 and TRBJ1-1; possible D gene TRBD1, 5 bases. The CDR3 has 10 amino acids. V lost 4 bases, J lost 7 bases, and 7 bases lay in between. Per the germline V gene, CDR1 is SQVTM and CDR2 is ANQGSEA. The CDR3 nucleotides are TGCAGCGTTGTGGGGGGTGAAGCTTTCTTT. This translates into CSVVGGEAFF.